The 9 T cell receptor beta chains presented below share a single source sample, sequenced in a study of T cell responses to AZD1222 COVID-19 vaccine. Only in-frame clones appear in the TCRdb table, and some are missing; sequencing was by immunoSEQ multiplex PCR. The sample records 150,000 to 200,000 clones, approximately 95% being singletons. Source: peripheral blood, taken on day 0 of AZD1222 vaccination. These receptors were taken from an adult in good health.

The chain is built from TRBV29-1 and TRBJ1-1; a possible D gene is TRBD1 (6 bases). This CDR3 comprises 13 residues. The germline V gene encodes CDR1 SQVTM and CDR2 ANQGSEA. Trimming removed 7 bases from V and 1 base from J, with 13 bases in between. The CDR3 nucleotides read TGCAGCGGACGTAGGGGGGGGAACACTGAAGCTTTCTTT. Translated, it gives CSGRRGGNTEAFF.

The V call is TRBV30, the J call TRBJ2-7; no reliable D call. This CDR3 region has 11 residues. V gave up 0 bases and J gave up 6 bases, with 6 bases separating them. The germline V gene has CDR1 GTSNPN and CDR2 SVGIG (reference sequence). The DNA of the CDR3 is TGTGCCTGGAGTGTAAGAGGCGAGCAGTACTTC. As protein: CAWSVRGEQYF. The full variable domain, completed using reference TRBV30 and TRBJ2-7, is SQTIHQWPATLVQPVGSPLSLECTVEGTSNPNLYWYRQAAGRGLQLLFYSVGIGQISSEVPQNLSASRPQDRQFILSSKKLLLSDSGFYLCAWSVRGEQYFGPGTRLTVT.

V gene TRBV9 combines with J gene TRBJ1-2; the D gene is possibly TRBD1 (5 bases). Looked up from germline, CDR1 is SGDLS and CDR2 is YYNGEE. The CDR3 totals 13 residues. The V gene lost 0 bases and the J gene lost 4 bases, with 7 bases spanning the gap. In DNA, the CDR3 is TGTGCCAGCAGCGTAGACCAGGGCTATGGCTACACCTTC. Amino acid sequence: CASSVDQGYGYTF.

This clone was found once. The genes are TRBV3-1 (or the pseudogene TRBV3-2) and TRBJ1-6, with D unclear. CDR3 size: 13 residues. With 0 bases removed from V and 9 bases from J, the gap between germline ends came to 6 bases. Germline CDR1 LGHDT, CDR2 YNNKEL (reference sequence). CDR3 protein: CASSQDMGSPLHF. The CDR3 bases are TGTGCCAGCAGCCAAGATATGGGTTCACCCCTCCACTTT.

This sequence joins TRBV7-8 and TRBJ2-1, with 8 positions matching TRBD2. Germline CDR1 is SGHVS and CDR2 is FQNEAQ. The trim removed 5 bases at V and 7 bases at J, leaving 4 bases unmatched. CDR3 length: 13 amino acids. For the CDR3, the DNA is TGTGCCAGCAGCCAACTAGCGGTTAATGAGCAGTTCTTC. It yields the protein CASSQLAVNEQFF. The full variable domain, in which reference TRBV7-8 and TRBJ2-1 provide the parts outside the CDR3, is GAGVSQSPRYKVAKRGQDVALRCDPISGHVSLFWYQQALGQGPEFLTYFQNEAQLDKSGLPSDRFFAERPEGSVSTLKIQRTQQEDSAVYLCASSQLAVNEQFFGPGTRLTVL.

The chain employs TRBV3-1 (or the pseudogene TRBV3-2) and TRBJ2-7, with TRBD1 identical over 7 bases. V dropped 4 bases and J dropped 4; count of bases not matched to a gene: 7. The length of the CDR3 is 14 residues. Germline V gives CDR1 LGHDT, CDR2 YNNKEL (reference sequence). CDR3 region: CASSPQGVEYEQYF. CDR3 bases: TGTGCCAGCAGCCCCCAGGGGGTCGAATACGAGCAGTACTTC.

The CDR3 loop is CASSHHSLAGGSYNEQFF. CDR3 DNA: TGTGCCAGCAGTCACCACTCCCTAGCGGGAGGGTCATACAATGAGCAGTTCTTC. The chain uses TRBV6-2 or TRBV6-3 and TRBJ2-1; 12 bases are a match to TRBD2. Trimming removed 5 bases from V and 4 bases from J; junction bases left unmatched: 12. Looked up from germline, CDR1 is MNHEY and CDR2 is SVGEGT. The CDR3 sequence is 18 residues long.

The chain uses TRBV7-9 and TRBJ2-7, with 12 nucleotides matching TRBD2. The V gene's germline CDR1 is SEHNR and CDR2 FQNEAQ (reference sequence). Trimming cost V 4 bases and J 6 bases; bases outside gene matches: 10. The CDR3 has 16 amino acids. CDR3 region: CASSSPTSGRGPEQYF. For the CDR3, the DNA is TGTGCCAGCAGCTCCCCGACTAGCGGGAGAGGTCCCGAGCAGTACTTC.

J is TRBJ2-7 and V is TRBV4-2; TRBD1 matches at 8 bases. This CDR3 region has 16 residues. The V and J ends lost 2 bases and 5 bases, in that order; junction bases with no gene match: 11. Germline CDR1 and CDR2: LGHNA and YNFKEQ. The CDR3 DNA is TGTGCCAGCAGCCAATCGACAGGGGAAGGTGGTCACGAGCAGTACTTC. This translates into CASSQSTGEGGHEQYF.